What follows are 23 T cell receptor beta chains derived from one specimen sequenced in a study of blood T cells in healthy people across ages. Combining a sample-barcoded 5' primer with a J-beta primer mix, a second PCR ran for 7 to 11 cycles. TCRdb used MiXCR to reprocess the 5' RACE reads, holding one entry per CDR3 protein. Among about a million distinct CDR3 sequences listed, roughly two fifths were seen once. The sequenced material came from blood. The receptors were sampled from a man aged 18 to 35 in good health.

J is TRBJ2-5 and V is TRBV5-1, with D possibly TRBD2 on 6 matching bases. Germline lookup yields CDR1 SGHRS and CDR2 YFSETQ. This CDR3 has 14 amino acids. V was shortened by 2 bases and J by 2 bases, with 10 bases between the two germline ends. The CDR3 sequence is CASSFGTLQETQYF. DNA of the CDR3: TGCGCCAGCAGCTTCGGGACTCTACAAGAGACCCAGTACTTC.

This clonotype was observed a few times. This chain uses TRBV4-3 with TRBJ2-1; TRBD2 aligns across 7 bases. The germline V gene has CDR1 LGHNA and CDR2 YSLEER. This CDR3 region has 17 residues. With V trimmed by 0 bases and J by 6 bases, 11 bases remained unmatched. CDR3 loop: CASSQDLSSGEPNEQFF. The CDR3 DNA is TGCGCCAGCAGCCAAGATCTTTCTAGCGGCGAACCCAATGAGCAGTTCTTC.

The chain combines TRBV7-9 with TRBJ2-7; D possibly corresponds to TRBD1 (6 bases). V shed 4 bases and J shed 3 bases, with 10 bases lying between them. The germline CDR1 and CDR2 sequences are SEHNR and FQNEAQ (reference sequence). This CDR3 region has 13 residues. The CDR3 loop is CASSSRGYYEQYF. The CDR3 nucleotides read TGTGCCAGCAGCTCCAGGGGCTACTACGAGCAGTACTTC.

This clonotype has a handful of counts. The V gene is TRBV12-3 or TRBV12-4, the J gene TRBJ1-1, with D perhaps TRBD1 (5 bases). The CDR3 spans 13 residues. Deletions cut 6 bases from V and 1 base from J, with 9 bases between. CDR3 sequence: CASRPQGNTEAFF. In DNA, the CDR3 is TGTGCCAGCAGACCTCAGGGGAACACTGAAGCTTTCTTT.

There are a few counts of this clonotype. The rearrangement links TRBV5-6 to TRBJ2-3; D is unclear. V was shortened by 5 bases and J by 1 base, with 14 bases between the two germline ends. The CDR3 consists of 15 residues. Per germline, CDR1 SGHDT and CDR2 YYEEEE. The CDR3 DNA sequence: TGTGCCAGCAGTCTGAGCGTAACCGGCACAGATACGCAGTATTTT. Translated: CASSLSVTGTDTQYF.

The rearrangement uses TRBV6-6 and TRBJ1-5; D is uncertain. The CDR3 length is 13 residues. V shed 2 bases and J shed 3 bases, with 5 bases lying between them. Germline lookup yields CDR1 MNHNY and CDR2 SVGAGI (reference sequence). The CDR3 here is CASSYTVNQPQHF. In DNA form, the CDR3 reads TGTGCCAGCAGTTACACAGTCAATCAGCCCCAGCATTTT.

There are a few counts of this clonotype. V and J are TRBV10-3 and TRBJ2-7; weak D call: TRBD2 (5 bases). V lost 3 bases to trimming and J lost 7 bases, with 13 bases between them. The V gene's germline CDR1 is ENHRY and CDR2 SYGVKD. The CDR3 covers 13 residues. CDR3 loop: CAISERGSNEQYF. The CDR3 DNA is TGTGCCATCAGTGAACGAGGGAGCAATGAGCAGTACTTC.

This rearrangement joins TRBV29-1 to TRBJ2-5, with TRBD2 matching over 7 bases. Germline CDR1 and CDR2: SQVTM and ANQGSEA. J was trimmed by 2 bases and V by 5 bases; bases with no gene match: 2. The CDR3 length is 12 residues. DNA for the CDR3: TGCAGCGTTCACGGGGGGCAAGAGACCCAGTACTTC. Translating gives CSVHGGQETQYF.

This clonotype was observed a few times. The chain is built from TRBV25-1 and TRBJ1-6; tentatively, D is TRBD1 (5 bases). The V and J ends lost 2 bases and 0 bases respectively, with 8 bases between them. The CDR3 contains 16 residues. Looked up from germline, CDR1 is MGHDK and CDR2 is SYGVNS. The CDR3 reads CASSEQGSSYNSPLHF. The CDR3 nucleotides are TGTGCCAGCAGTGAACAGGGAAGCTCCTATAATTCACCCCTCCACTTT.

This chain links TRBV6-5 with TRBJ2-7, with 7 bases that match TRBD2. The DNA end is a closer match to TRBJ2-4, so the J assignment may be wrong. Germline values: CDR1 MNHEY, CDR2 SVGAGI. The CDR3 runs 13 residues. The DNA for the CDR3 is TGTGCCAGCAGCCCACCGGGGGGTGACATTCAGTACTTC. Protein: CASSPPGGDIQYF.

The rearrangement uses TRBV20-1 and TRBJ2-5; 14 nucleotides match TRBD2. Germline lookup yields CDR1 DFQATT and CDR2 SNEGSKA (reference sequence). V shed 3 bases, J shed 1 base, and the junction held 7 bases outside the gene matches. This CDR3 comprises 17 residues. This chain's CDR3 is CSASSGTSGGGQETQYF. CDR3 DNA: TGCAGTGCTAGTAGCGGGACTAGCGGGGGCGGCCAAGAGACCCAGTACTTC.

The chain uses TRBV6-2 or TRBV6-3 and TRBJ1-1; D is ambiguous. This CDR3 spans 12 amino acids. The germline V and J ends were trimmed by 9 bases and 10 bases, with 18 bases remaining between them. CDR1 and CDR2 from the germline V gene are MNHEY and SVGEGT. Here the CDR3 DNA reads TGTGCCAGTTCTTCTAGTGGCCTGAGAGCTTTCTTT. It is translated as CASSSSGLRAFF.

The CDR3 DNA is TGTGCCAGCAGTGGTCGTTTCGGGGAAAATAATGAAGCTTTCTTT. It is translated as CASSGRFGENNEAFF. The V gene is TRBV14, the J gene TRBJ1-1, with D uncertain. The CDR3 spans 15 residues. Germline CDR1 and CDR2: SGHDN and FVKESK. The V end was cut by 6 bases, the J end by 7 bases, with 21 bases between.

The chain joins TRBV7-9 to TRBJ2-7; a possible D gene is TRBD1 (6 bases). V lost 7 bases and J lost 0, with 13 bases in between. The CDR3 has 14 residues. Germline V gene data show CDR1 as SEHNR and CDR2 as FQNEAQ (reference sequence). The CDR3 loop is CASTKQGSSYEQYF. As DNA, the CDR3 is TGTGCCAGCACCAAACAGGGAAGCTCCTACGAGCAGTACTTC.

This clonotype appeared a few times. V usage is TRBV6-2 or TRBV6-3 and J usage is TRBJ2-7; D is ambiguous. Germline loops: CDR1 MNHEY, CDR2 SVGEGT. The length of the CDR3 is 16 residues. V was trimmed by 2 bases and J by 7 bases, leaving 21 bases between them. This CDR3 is CASSYGVRTPGWEQYF. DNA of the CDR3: TGTGCCAGCAGTTACGGGGTAAGGACCCCTGGGTGGGAGCAGTACTTC.

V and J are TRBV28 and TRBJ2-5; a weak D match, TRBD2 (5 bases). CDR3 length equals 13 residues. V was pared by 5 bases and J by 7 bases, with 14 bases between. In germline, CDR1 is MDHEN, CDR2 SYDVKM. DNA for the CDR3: TGTGCCAGCAGTCGGACCCTGAGCGGGACCCAGTACTTC. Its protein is CASSRTLSGTQYF.

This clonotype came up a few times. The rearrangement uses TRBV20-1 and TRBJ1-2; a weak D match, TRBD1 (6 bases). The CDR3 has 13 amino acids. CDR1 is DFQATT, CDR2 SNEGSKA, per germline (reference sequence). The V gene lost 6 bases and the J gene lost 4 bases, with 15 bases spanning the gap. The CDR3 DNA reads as TGCAGTGCGCTTCGACAGGAGTTCTATGGCTACACCTTC. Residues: CSALRQEFYGYTF.

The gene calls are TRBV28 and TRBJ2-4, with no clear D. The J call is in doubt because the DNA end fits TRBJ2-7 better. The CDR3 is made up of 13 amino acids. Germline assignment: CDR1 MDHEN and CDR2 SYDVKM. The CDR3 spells CASSQQLAYEQYF. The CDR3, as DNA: TGTGCCAGCAGCCAACAATTAGCCTACGAGCAGTACTTC.

The CDR3 protein is CASSQDTRRNYGYTF. In DNA, the CDR3 is TGTGCCAGCAGCCAAGACACGAGGAGGAACTATGGCTACACCTTC. The rearrangement links TRBV3-1 to TRBJ1-2; D is unclear. From germline, CDR1 is LGHDT and CDR2 YNNKEL (reference sequence). V was pared by 0 bases and J by 2 bases, with 10 bases between. CDR3 length: 15 residues.

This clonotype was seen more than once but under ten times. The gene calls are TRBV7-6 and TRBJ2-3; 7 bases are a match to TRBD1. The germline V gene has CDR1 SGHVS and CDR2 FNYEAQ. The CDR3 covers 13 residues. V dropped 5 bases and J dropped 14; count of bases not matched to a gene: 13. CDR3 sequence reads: CASSPPVGQSLYF. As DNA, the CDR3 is TGTGCCAGCAGCCCCCCCGTGGGACAGTCTCTGTATTTT.

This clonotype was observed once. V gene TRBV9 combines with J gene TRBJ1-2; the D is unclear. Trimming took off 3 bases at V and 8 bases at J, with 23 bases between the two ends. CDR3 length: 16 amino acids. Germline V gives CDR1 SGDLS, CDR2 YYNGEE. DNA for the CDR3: TGTGCCAGCAGCGGAGGTGCAGGAGGGATGAATATGGGCTACACCTTC. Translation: CASSGGAGGMNMGYTF. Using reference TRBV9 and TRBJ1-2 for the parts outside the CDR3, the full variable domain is DSGVTQTPKHLITATGQRVTLRCSPRSGDLSVYWYQQSLDQGLQFLIQYYNGEERAKGNILERFSAQQFPDLHSELNLSSLELGDSALYFCASSGGAGGMNMGYTFGSGTRLTVV.

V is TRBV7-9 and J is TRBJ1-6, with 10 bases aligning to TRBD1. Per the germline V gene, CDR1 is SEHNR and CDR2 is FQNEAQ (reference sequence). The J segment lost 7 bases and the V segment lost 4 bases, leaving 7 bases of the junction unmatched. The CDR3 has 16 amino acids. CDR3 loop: CASSSGTGVFNSPLHF. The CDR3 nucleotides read TGTGCCAGCAGCTCCGGGACAGGGGTTTTCAATTCACCCCTCCACTTT.

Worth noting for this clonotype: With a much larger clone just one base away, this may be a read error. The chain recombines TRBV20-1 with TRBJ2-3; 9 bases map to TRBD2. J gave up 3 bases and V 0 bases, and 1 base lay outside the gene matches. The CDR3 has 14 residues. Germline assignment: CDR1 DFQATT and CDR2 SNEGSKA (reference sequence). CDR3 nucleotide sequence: TGCAGTGCTAGAGACCTAGCGGGGACAGATACGCAGTATTTT. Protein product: CSARDLAGTDTQYF.